A single sample is the source of the 16 T cell receptor beta chains below, sequenced in a study of cytomegalovirus exposure and HLA in healthy donors. Primers for the PCR totalled 60 Vbeta and 13 Jbeta. Produced via immunoSEQ multiplex PCR; TCRdb's table is partial and in-frame only. The sample includes approximately 260,000 clones, about 90% of them seen just once. Sequenced material: PBMCs. These receptors were taken from a girl aged 2-10 years in good health and CMV-seronegative.

The chain combines TRBV4-1 with TRBJ1-5, with 7 nucleotides matching TRBD1. CDR3 length: 16 amino acids. The germline gives CDR1 MGHRA, CDR2 YSYEKL. V dropped 4 bases and J dropped 3; count of bases not matched to a gene: 9. Here the CDR3 reads CASSLQGIPPNQPQHF. The CDR3 DNA is TGCGCCAGCAGCCTACAGGGGATTCCACCCAATCAGCCCCAGCATTTT.

This clone came up once. The chain carries TRBV5-6 and TRBJ2-5; TRBD2 matches 9 bases. The CDR3 covers 18 residues. Germline values: CDR1 SGHDT, CDR2 YYEEEE. After removal of 0 bases from V and 5 bases from J, the junction contained 14 bases not matched to a gene. The CDR3, as DNA: TGTGCCAGCAGCTTGGTCCTAGCGGGACCCCCCAATGGGGAGACCCAGTACTTC. Translation gives CASSLVLAGPPNGETQYF.

The J gene is TRBJ2-7, the V gene TRBV28, with TRBD2 identical over 10 bases. The trim removed 5 bases at V and 3 bases at J, leaving 4 bases unmatched. The CDR3 sequence is 14 residues long. Germline V CDR1 and CDR2: MDHEN, SYDVKM. CDR3 sequence reads: CASSRTSGYYEQYF. The CDR3 region has the DNA TGTGCCAGCAGTCGGACTAGCGGTTACTACGAGCAGTACTTC. Full variable domain (outside the CDR3, taken from reference TRBV28 and TRBJ2-7): DVKVTQSSRYLVKRTGEKVFLECVQDMDHENMFWYRQDPGLGLRLIYFSYDVKMKEKGDIPEGYSVSREKKERFSLILESASTNQTSMYLCASSRTSGYYEQYFGPGTRLTVT.

This clone was seen only a few times. V and J are TRBV5-1 and TRBJ1-2, with 9 bases fitting TRBD1. The CDR3 is 13 residues long. The germline V gene encodes CDR1 SGHRS and CDR2 YFSETQ. Losses at the gene ends were 4 bases for V and 5 bases for J; bases not matched to a gene: 3. Here the CDR3 DNA reads TGCGCCAGCAGCCCAGGACAGGGGTATGGCTACACCTTC. It codes for CASSPGQGYGYTF.

This chain joins TRBV30 and TRBJ1-2; 8 bases align to TRBD1. V was clipped by 0 bases and J by 8 bases; unmatched bases: 8. This CDR3 is 14 amino acids long. The germline V gene has CDR1 GTSNPN and CDR2 SVGIG (reference sequence). The CDR3 DNA is TGTGCCTGGAGTGTAGTCTACAGGGGGGACGGCTACACCTTC. It codes for CAWSVVYRGDGYTF.

V gene TRBV7-2 combines with J gene TRBJ2-1; 8 bases are a match to TRBD2. Germline values: CDR1 SGHTA, CDR2 FQGNSA. With 5 bases clipped from V and 2 bases from J, the junction kept 2 bases outside the gene matches. This CDR3 has 14 amino acids. CDR3 region: CASSPGLAYNEQFF. DNA of the CDR3: TGTGCCAGCAGCCCGGGACTAGCCTACAATGAGCAGTTCTTC. The whole variable domain, remainder taken from reference TRBV7-2 and TRBJ2-1, is GAGVSQSPSNKVTEKGKDVELRCDPISGHTALYWYRQSLGQGLEFLIYFQGNSAPDKSGLPSDRFSAERTGGSVSTLTIQRTQQEDSAVYLCASSPGLAYNEQFFGPGTRLTVL.

This clone was detected only a few times. The CDR3 DNA sequence: TGTGCCAGCAGCTTAGGGTCTCAGGCTGAGCAGTTCTTC. Translating gives CASSLGSQAEQFF. The chain links TRBV7-8 to TRBJ2-1; no definite D call. V gave up 1 base and J gave up 9 bases, with 10 bases separating them. Germline V lookup: CDR1 SGHVS, CDR2 FQNEAQ. The CDR3 is 13 residues long.

In nucleotides, the CDR3 is TGTGCCAGCACCGAAAGGCGGGCCAACTATGGCTACACCTTC. Its protein product is CASTERRANYGYTF. This chain uses TRBV6-5 with TRBJ1-2; D is ambiguous. The V gene's germline CDR1 is MNHEY and CDR2 SVGAGI. The CDR3 covers 14 residues. Trimming took 7 bases from V and 2 from J, leaving 14 bases between them.

The chain is built from TRBV10-3 and TRBJ2-5; a possible D gene is TRBD2 (5 bases). The V end was cut by 6 bases, the J end by 2 bases, with 16 bases between. Germline V lookup: CDR1 ENHRY, CDR2 SYGVKD. The CDR3 spans 15 residues. The CDR3 nucleotides read TGTGCCATCAGCCATAACCCCCGGGAACAAGAGACCCAGTACTTC. Amino acids: CAISHNPREQETQYF.

This rearrangement joins TRBV5-4 to TRBJ1-1, with D uncertain. CDR3 length: 15 amino acids. Trimming removed 3 bases at V and 3 bases at J, with 15 bases between. In germline, CDR1 is SGHNT, CDR2 YYREEE (reference sequence). CDR3 region: CASSSIGGGHTEAFF. The CDR3 DNA reads TGTGCCAGCAGCTCAATCGGAGGCGGACACACTGAAGCTTTCTTT.

This chain links TRBV2 with TRBJ2-5, with 8 bases identical to TRBD2. The germline gives CDR1 SNHLY, CDR2 FYNNEI. Germline trimming cut 11 bases from V and 5 bases from J; bases unmatched to any gene: 7. The length of the CDR3 is 12 residues. Written as DNA, the CDR3 is TGTGCCGGTCGGGGGGGGAGGGAGACCCAGTACTTC. Its protein product is CAGRGGRETQYF. The whole variable domain, filled in from reference TRBV2 and TRBJ2-5, reads EPEVTQTPSHQVTQMGQEVILRCVPISNHLYFYWYRQILGQKVEFLVSFYNNEISEKSEIFDDQFSVERPDGSNFTLKIRSTKLEDSAMYFCAGRGGRETQYFGPGTRLLVL.

V gene TRBV5-1 combines with J gene TRBJ2-7, with 8 bases that match TRBD1. This CDR3 spans 13 amino acids. Germline CDR1 and CDR2: SGHRS and YFSETQ. After removal of 5 bases from V and 5 bases from J, the junction contained 6 bases not matched to a gene. DNA of the CDR3: TGCGCCAGCAGAAAGACAGGGGACGACGAGCAGTACTTC. This translates into CASRKTGDDEQYF.

This clone was counted a single time. An end of the junction does not agree with germline; a read error may underlie this. The chain is built from TRBV13 and TRBJ1-3; 9 bases agree with TRBD1. The CDR3 spans 16 residues. Germline assignment: CDR1 PRHDT and CDR2 FYEKMQ (reference sequence). The CDR3 spells CASSLGTGSSGNTIYF. CDR3 DNA sequence: TGTGCCAGCAGCCTAGGGACAGGGAGCTCTGGAAACACCATATATTTT. Using reference TRBV13 and TRBJ1-3 for the parts outside the CDR3, the full variable domain is AAGVIQSPRHLIKEKRETATLKCYPIPRHDTVYWYQQGPGQDPQFLISFYEKMQSDKGSIPDRFSAQQFSDYHSELNMSSLELGDSALYFCASSLGTGSSGNTIYFGEGSWLTVV.

This chain links TRBV6-5 with TRBJ1-1; tentative D call: TRBD1 (5 bases). V lost 2 bases and J lost 5, with 18 bases in between. Germline V lookup: CDR1 MNHEY, CDR2 SVGAGI. This CDR3 is built from 16 residues. CDR3 in amino acids: CASSYALLGGGTEAFF. The CDR3 region has the DNA TGTGCCAGCAGTTACGCTCTTTTGGGCGGGGGAACTGAAGCTTTCTTT.

The rearrangement uses TRBV5-1 and TRBJ2-5; 8 bases map to TRBD2. Germline loops: CDR1 SGHRS, CDR2 YFSETQ. Unmatched junction bases numbered 6, after V lost 4 bases and J lost 4 bases. The CDR3 is 14 amino acids. The CDR3 loop is CASSLRTSLETQYF. CDR3 bases: TGCGCCAGCAGCCTCCGGACTAGCTTAGAGACCCAGTACTTC.

The CDR3: CASSYSSGTTEAFF. DNA for the CDR3: TGTGCCAGCAGTTACTCGAGCGGGACCACTGAAGCTTTCTTT. The V gene is TRBV6-5, the J gene TRBJ1-1; maybe TRBD1 (5 bases). This CDR3 region has 14 residues. V was shortened by 0 bases and J by 4 bases, with 9 bases between the two germline ends. CDR1 MNHEY and CDR2 SVGAGI come from the germline V gene.